One and the same sample provided the 28 T cell receptor beta chains below, sequenced in a study of lymphopenia after photon versus proton radiotherapy. The protocol was immunoSEQ multiplex PCR, while the TCRdb copy is restricted to in-frame clones and leaves out a portion. The sample contains about 24,000 clones, nearly 85% of which appear only once. Sample: peripheral blood, taken from a patient treated with proton-based radiotherapy. The source is a woman between 70 and 85 years old with pancreatic cancer.

The V and J genes are TRBV28 and TRBJ2-5; D possibly corresponds to TRBD1 (7 bases). The J call is uncertain, as TRBJ2-7 better fits the DNA end. CDR1 and CDR2 from the germline V gene are MDHEN and SYDVKM. The CDR3 covers 15 residues. The CDR3 loop reads CASSRRVQGTYEQYF. The DNA for the CDR3 is TGTGCCAGCAGCCGTAGGGTACAGGGGACTTACGAGCAGTACTTC.

The rearrangement joins TRBV30 to TRBJ2-5, with TRBD2 matching over 9 bases. This CDR3 is built from 15 residues. Germline CDR1 and CDR2: GTSNPN and SVGIG (reference sequence). J gave up 5 bases and V 0 bases, and 7 bases lay outside the gene matches. The CDR3 region is CAWSVRGTSSETQYF. The DNA of the CDR3 is TGTGCCTGGAGTGTTAGGGGGACTAGCAGTGAGACCCAGTACTTC.

The CDR3 is CASSIGRRTEAFF. For the CDR3, the DNA is TGTGCCAGCAGTATTGGCAGGAGAACTGAAGCTTTCTTT. This chain connects TRBV28 to TRBJ1-1; D is undetermined. V was shortened by 5 bases and J by 5 bases, with 12 bases between the two germline ends. Germline loops: CDR1 MDHEN, CDR2 SYDVKM. The CDR3 covers 13 residues. Looking up the rest from reference TRBV28 and TRBJ1-1 gives the full variable domain: DVKVTQSSRYLVKRTGEKVFLECVQDMDHENMFWYRQDPGLGLRLIYFSYDVKMKEKGDIPEGYSVSREKKERFSLILESASTNQTSMYLCASSIGRRTEAFFGQGTRLTVV.

This clone was seen a single time. The V and J genes are TRBV15 and TRBJ2-7; D might be TRBD1 (6 bases). The V end was cut by 0 bases, the J end by 7 bases, with 10 bases between. The CDR3 has 13 residues. In germline, CDR1 is LNHNV, CDR2 YYDKDF (reference sequence). CDR3 coding DNA: TGTGCCACCAGCAGAGAGGGTAGGGGGGAGCAGTACTTC. This codes for CATSREGRGEQYF.

V gene TRBV27 combines with J gene TRBJ2-2; maybe TRBD1 (5 bases). V lost 9 bases and J lost 6, with 8 bases in between. Per germline, CDR1 MNHEY and CDR2 SMNVEV (reference sequence). This CDR3 comprises 11 residues. In DNA, the CDR3 is TGTGCCAGGGCAGGGTCCGGGGAGCTGTTTTTT. It encodes CARAGSGELFF.

This chain connects TRBV29-1 to TRBJ1-3, with D possibly being TRBD1 (6 bases). V gave up 3 bases and J gave up 4 bases, with 16 bases separating them. This CDR3 has 15 amino acids. From germline, CDR1 is SQVTM and CDR2 ANQGSEA. The CDR3 sequence: CSVEEGQKLGNTIYF. CDR3 sequence (DNA): TGCAGCGTTGAGGAAGGACAGAAGCTCGGAAACACCATATATTTT.

The chain employs TRBV5-1 and TRBJ2-5, with 10 bases matching TRBD1. The CDR3 totals 15 residues. V lost 3 bases, J lost 1 base, and 3 bases stayed unmatched. Germline lookup yields CDR1 SGHRS and CDR2 YFSETQ. CDR3 in amino acids: CASSYWDRGQETQYF. The CDR3 DNA follows: TGCGCCAGCAGCTACTGGGACAGGGGCCAAGAGACCCAGTACTTC.

Only a few counts were recorded for this clone. The chain carries TRBV28 and TRBJ1-2, with 8 positions matching TRBD1. Per the germline V gene, CDR1 is MDHEN and CDR2 is SYDVKM. With 6 bases clipped from V and 3 bases from J, the junction kept 6 bases outside the gene matches. CDR3 length: 14 residues. CDR3 loop: CASSSQGAYYGYTF. CDR3 bases: TGTGCCAGCAGCTCCCAGGGGGCCTACTATGGCTACACCTTC.

The chain links TRBV19 to TRBJ2-7, with TRBD1 matching 8 bases. This CDR3 is 13 amino acids long. Trimming cost V 6 bases and J 2 bases; bases outside gene matches: 3. Germline loops: CDR1 LNHDA, CDR2 SQIVND (reference sequence). DNA for the CDR3: TGTGCCAGTAGCCCGACAGGGGCCTACGAGCAGTACTTC. The encoded protein is CASSPTGAYEQYF.

Remarks on this clone: No conserved phenylalanine or tryptophan ends this CDR3, so it is likely a read error. The chain couples TRBV19 to TRBJ1-2; TRBD1 might be the D (6 bases). The V gene lost 6 bases and the J gene lost 4 bases, with 12 bases spanning the gap. Germline CDR1 reads LNHDA; CDR2 reads SQIVND (reference sequence). CDR3 length equals 13 residues. The CDR3 sequence: CASRPGDPYGYTL. The CDR3 nucleotides are TGTGCCAGTAGACCAGGGGATCCCTATGGCTACACCCTC.

The chain carries TRBV28 and TRBJ1-2; D perhaps matches TRBD1 (5 bases). Trimming left V 3 bases short and J 3 bases short, with 20 bases between. The CDR3 is 17 amino acids. From germline, CDR1 is MDHEN and CDR2 SYDVKM. The CDR3 sequence: CASSLFSGGVSDYGYTF. The CDR3, as DNA: TGTGCCAGCAGTTTGTTTAGCGGGGGAGTGTCCGACTATGGCTACACCTTC.

The chain joins TRBV5-4 to TRBJ2-2; tentative D call: TRBD1 (5 bases). The CDR3 is made up of 15 amino acids. The germline V and J ends were trimmed by 4 bases and 4 bases, with 14 bases remaining between them. Germline lookup yields CDR1 SGHNT and CDR2 YYREEE (reference sequence). This CDR3 is CASSVGLFSTGELFF. For the CDR3, the DNA is TGTGCCAGCAGCGTGGGGCTCTTTAGCACCGGGGAGCTGTTTTTT.

This chain uses TRBV9 with TRBJ1-3; D uncertain. The CDR3 is 15 residues long. CDR1 and CDR2 (germline): SGDLS, YYNGEE. The germline V and J ends were trimmed by 3 bases and 1 base, with 11 bases remaining between them. The CDR3 protein is CASSAAGESGNTIYF. The CDR3 nucleotides are TGTGCCAGCAGCGCCGCCGGGGAATCTGGAAACACCATATATTTT.

The chain employs TRBV6-1 and TRBJ1-2, with 8 bases that match TRBD1. J gave up 5 bases and V 6 bases, and 2 bases lay outside the gene matches. Germline values: CDR1 MNHNS, CDR2 SASEGT. The CDR3 consists of 12 residues. The DNA of the CDR3 is TGTGCCAGCAGCGGGACAGGTTATGGCTACACCTTC. Protein: CASSGTGYGYTF.

V usage is TRBV7-9 and J usage is TRBJ1-5, with 10 positions matching TRBD1. V trimming: 5 bases; J trimming: 5 bases; junction bases outside the gene matches: 12. The CDR3 spans 17 residues. Germline V CDR1 and CDR2: SEHNR, FQNEAQ (reference sequence). CDR3 nucleotides: TGTGCCAGCAGCCGGGGACAGGGGAGTCTTGAAGATCAGCCCCAGCATTTT. The encoded protein is CASSRGQGSLEDQPQHF.

The chain joins TRBV19 to TRBJ2-1, with a possible D match to TRBD2 (5 bases). Trimming removed 0 bases from V and 9 bases from J, with 9 bases in between. Germline loops: CDR1 LNHDA, CDR2 SQIVND (reference sequence). This CDR3 contains 13 residues. The DNA of the CDR3 is TGTGCCAGTAGTATAGATATCCGGGGTGAGCAGTTCTTC. Protein product: CASSIDIRGEQFF.

J is TRBJ2-3 and V is TRBV4-1; 8 nucleotides agree with TRBD2. With 0 bases clipped from V and 0 bases from J, the junction kept 5 bases outside the gene matches. This CDR3 region has 17 residues. Looked up from germline, CDR1 is MGHRA and CDR2 is YSYEKL. CDR3 sequence reads: CASSQDAAGGSTDTQYF. CDR3 DNA: TGCGCCAGCAGCCAAGATGCGGCGGGAGGAAGCACAGATACGCAGTATTTT.

The chain carries TRBV7-2 and TRBJ2-7; D may be TRBD2 (6 bases). The CDR3 has 13 residues. Germline CDR1 and CDR2: SGHTA and FQGNSA. Trimming removed 4 bases at V and 2 bases at J, with 9 bases between. For the CDR3, the DNA is TGTGCCAGCAGCTGGCGGGGAACCTACGAGCAGTACTTC. The encoded protein is CASSWRGTYEQYF.

J is TRBJ2-3 and V is TRBV12-5; D tentatively fits TRBD1 or TRBD2 (5 bases each). V was shortened by 6 bases and J by 8 bases, with 12 bases between the two germline ends. Germline V lookup: CDR1 LGHNT, CDR2 FRNRAP. The CDR3 runs 12 residues. CDR3 residues: CASGLGDGTQYF. CDR3 in DNA: TGTGCTAGTGGCCTAGGGGACGGTACGCAGTATTTT.

The chain is built from TRBV27 and TRBJ1-1; a weak D match, TRBD1 (6 bases). Germline V gene sequence: CDR1 MNHEY, CDR2 SMNVEV (reference sequence). The length of the CDR3 is 13 residues. Trimming took 5 bases from V and 7 from J, leaving 14 bases between them. This CDR3 is CASSPRGPDEAFF. The CDR3 nucleotides are TGTGCCAGCAGTCCTCGGGGGCCTGATGAAGCTTTCTTT.

The genes are TRBV5-4 and TRBJ2-5, with 10 positions matching TRBD2. Germline CDR1 and CDR2: SGHNT and YYREEE (reference sequence). The CDR3 has 14 residues. After removal of 6 bases from V and 3 bases from J, the junction contained 5 bases not matched to a gene. The CDR3 reads CASKNSGRKETQYF. In nucleotides, the CDR3 is TGTGCCAGCAAAAATAGCGGGAGGAAAGAGACCCAGTACTTC.

The V and J genes are TRBV28 and TRBJ1-2, with D possibly TRBD1 on 5 matching bases. The CDR3 totals 12 residues. Germline assignment: CDR1 MDHEN and CDR2 SYDVKM. Trimming left V 3 bases short and J 5 bases short, with 7 bases between. CDR3 region: CASSLGQYGYTF. CDR3 coding DNA: TGTGCCAGCAGTTTGGGGCAGTATGGCTACACCTTC.

J is TRBJ2-3 and V is TRBV2; D gene unclear. Looked up from germline, CDR1 is SNHLY and CDR2 is FYNNEI. The CDR3 covers 14 residues. The V end lost 1 base, the J end lost 6 bases, and 11 bases lay between the germline ends. DNA for the CDR3: TGTGCCAGCAGTGAAGTTTGGTTCACCGATACGCAGTATTTT. Translation gives CASSEVWFTDTQYF.

The chain links TRBV5-1 to TRBJ2-4; D is perhaps TRBD1 or TRBD2 (6 bases each). V gave up 0 bases and J gave up 8 bases, with 15 bases separating them. Germline assignment: CDR1 SGHRS and CDR2 YFSETQ. CDR3 size: 15 residues. As DNA, the CDR3 is TGCGCCAGCAGCTTGGAGGGGGTCGGAGGGGACATTCAGTACTTC. Translated: CASSLEGVGGDIQYF.

Concerning this clone itself: An end of the junction differs from the germline gene, which may be a read error. V is TRBV28 and J is TRBJ1-5; D call uncertain. Per germline, CDR1 MDHEN and CDR2 SYDVKM. CDR3 length equals 13 residues. CDR3 DNA sequence: TGTGCCAGCAGTTCCCCCAAGGGTCAGCCCCCGCATTTT. Translation: CASSSPKGQPPHF.

The J gene is TRBJ1-4, the V gene TRBV6-6, with D unclear. V lost 6 bases and J lost 7, with 15 bases in between. The germline CDR1 and CDR2 sequences are MNHNY and SVGAGI (reference sequence). The CDR3 is made up of 14 amino acids. The CDR3 spells CASSYPRASEKLFF. The CDR3 DNA reads TGTGCCAGCAGCTACCCGAGGGCGTCTGAAAAACTGTTTTTT.

The DNA for the CDR3 is TGTGCCAGCAGTTACTCGATCCAAGGGAACAATGAGCAGTTCTTC. Translation gives CASSYSIQGNNEQFF. The chain couples TRBV6-5 to TRBJ2-1; no firm D call. Germline values: CDR1 MNHEY, CDR2 SVGAGI. The CDR3 consists of 15 residues. The V gene lost 0 bases and the J gene lost 5 bases, with 11 bases spanning the gap.

The chain uses TRBV5-1 and TRBJ1-2; TRBD1 matches at 7 bases. Germline trimming cut 4 bases from V and 4 bases from J; bases unmatched to any gene: 4. The germline V gene encodes CDR1 SGHRS and CDR2 YFSETQ. This CDR3 region has 13 residues. CDR3 DNA: TGCGCCAGCAGCCAAGGGACAGCCTATGGCTACACCTTC. Translated: CASSQGTAYGYTF.